The 10 T cell receptor beta chains below all came from one sample that was sequenced in a study of blood T cell repertoires in COVID-19. The repertoire was sequenced with immunoSEQ multiplex PCR; TCRdb's copy has only in-frame clones and lacks some. Counted here are roughly 240,000 clones, around 88% occurring once; the ten biggest clones make up 5.5% to 6.5%. The source material was peripheral blood. The source is a woman over 75 with COVID-19, enrolled during active disease.

V gene TRBV2 combines with J gene TRBJ1-6; 11 nucleotides line up with TRBD1. The CDR3 loop spans 14 amino acids. J gave up 7 bases and V 6 bases, and 2 bases lay outside the gene matches. Per germline, CDR1 SNHLY and CDR2 FYNNEI. This CDR3 reads CASRGQGGNSPLHF. DNA for the CDR3: TGTGCCAGCAGGGGACAGGGGGGGAATTCACCCCTCCACTTT.

At least ten counts were recorded for this clone. The chain uses TRBV30 and TRBJ1-5; tentative D call: TRBD1 (6 bases). Germline V gives CDR1 GTSNPN, CDR2 SVGIG (reference sequence). Trimming shortened V by 4 bases and J by 0 bases, and 10 bases separated the two germline ends. This CDR3 has 14 amino acids. The DNA for the CDR3 is TGTGCCTGGACCACACAGGGTAGCAATCAGCCCCAGCATTTT. It encodes CAWTTQGSNQPQHF.

The CDR3 DNA sequence: TGTGCCAGCAGCCTTCCGGGGACTAGAGGAATGGAGACCCAGTACTTC. It codes for CASSLPGTRGMETQYF. The rearrangement uses TRBV7-2 and TRBJ2-5; 8 nucleotides align to TRBD2. Trimming at V came to 5 bases and at J to 5 bases, leaving 13 bases not matched to a gene. CDR1 is SGHTA and CDR2 is FQGNSA in the germline V gene. The CDR3 is 16 amino acids. Using reference TRBV7-2 and TRBJ2-5 for the parts outside the CDR3, the full variable domain is GAGVSQSPSNKVTEKGKDVELRCDPISGHTALYWYRQSLGQGLEFLIYFQGNSAPDKSGLPSDRFSAERTGGSVSTLTIQRTQQEDSAVYLCASSLPGTRGMETQYFGPGTRLLVL.

V gene TRBV3-1 (or the pseudogene TRBV3-2) combines with J gene TRBJ1-6; TRBD1 might be the D (6 bases). V was clipped by 0 bases and J by 14 bases, with 14 bases between them. The length of the CDR3 is 14 residues. Germline loops: CDR1 LGHDT, CDR2 YNNKEL (reference sequence). Here the CDR3 DNA reads TGTGCCAGCAGCCAAGAGCAGGGGTATGGAACCCTCCACTTT. Translated, it gives CASSQEQGYGTLHF.

The chain couples TRBV18 to TRBJ1-2; 10 nucleotides agree with TRBD1. Germline V CDR1 and CDR2: KGHSH, LQKENI. The CDR3 is made up of 16 amino acids. The junction had 10 bases not matched to a gene; V was cut back by 5 bases and J by 4 bases. For the CDR3, the DNA is TGTGCCAGCTCAGCCCCCGGGACAGGGGTCTTCTATGGCTACACCTTC. Amino acid sequence: CASSAPGTGVFYGYTF.

This clone has a single count. J is TRBJ1-1 and V is TRBV19; 9 positions match TRBD1. Trimming removed 5 bases from V and 1 base from J; junction bases left unmatched: 5. The CDR3 consists of 15 residues. From germline, CDR1 is LNHDA and CDR2 SQIVND (reference sequence). The CDR3: CASSLQGARNTEAFF. The CDR3 DNA reads as TGTGCCAGTAGTTTACAGGGGGCTAGGAACACTGAAGCTTTCTTT.

The chain is built from TRBV4-1 and TRBJ1-5; D gene unclear. The V end was cut by 1 base, the J end by 3 bases, with 10 bases between. The germline V gene has CDR1 MGHRA and CDR2 YSYEKL. CDR3 length equals 15 residues. The CDR3 loop is CASSQVLFPNQPQHF. CDR3 DNA sequence: TGCGCCAGCAGCCAAGTGTTATTTCCCAATCAGCCCCAGCATTTT.

This rearrangement joins TRBV7-8 to TRBJ1-3, with 10 bases that match TRBD1. Germline trimming cut 5 bases from V and 4 bases from J; bases unmatched to any gene: 8. CDR3 length: 16 residues. Germline V gives CDR1 SGHVS, CDR2 FQNEAQ. In nucleotides, the CDR3 is TGTGCCAGCAGCCCTCGGACAGGGGGTATCGGAAACACCATATATTTT. This sequence encodes CASSPRTGGIGNTIYF.

This clone turned up a few times. The rearrangement uses TRBV6-5 and TRBJ1-5; the match to TRBD1 covers 8 bases. The trim removed 5 bases at V and 4 bases at J, leaving 7 bases unmatched. Germline V CDR1 and CDR2: MNHEY, SVGAGI. The CDR3 is 15 amino acids. The CDR3 nucleotides read TGTGCCAGCAGTCGACAGGGGTTAAGGAATCAGCCCCAGCATTTT. It is translated as CASSRQGLRNQPQHF.

The chain is built from TRBV6-1 and TRBJ2-1; TRBD1 matches 9 bases. The germline CDR1 and CDR2 sequences are MNHNS and SASEGT. The CDR3 is made up of 15 amino acids. V lost 2 bases to trimming and J lost 3 bases; unmatched junction nucleotides: 2. The CDR3 DNA follows: TGTGCCAGCAGTGAATGGACAGGGGACTACAATGAGCAGTTCTTC. This translates into CASSEWTGDYNEQFF.